One sample yielded the 20 T cell receptor beta chains listed below, sequenced in a study of early T cells in non-severe SARS-CoV-2 infection. Using its own MiXCR run on the 5' RACE reads, TCRdb lists one record per CDR3 protein. The sample carries about 70,000 distinct CDR3 sequences, about 9% recorded once. The sequences come from whole blood, collected at baseline. These receptors were taken from an adult who was a healthcare worker with PCR-confirmed SARS-CoV-2 infection or an uninfected control (not recorded which).

This clonotype was seen ten or more times. The chain employs TRBV20-1 and TRBJ1-2; D may be TRBD1 (5 bases). V was clipped by 7 bases and J by 3 bases, with 12 bases between them. The CDR3 has 12 residues. CDR1 is DFQATT and CDR2 is SNEGSKA in the germline V gene (reference sequence). The DNA of the CDR3 is TGCAGTGTCACCCTGACAGACTATGGCTACACCTTC. This codes for CSVTLTDYGYTF.

This chain uses TRBV7-8 with TRBJ2-3, with TRBD2 identical over 7 bases. The V gene's germline CDR1 is SGHVS and CDR2 FQNEAQ. V shed 10 bases, J shed 1 base, and the junction held 29 bases outside the gene matches. The CDR3 spans 21 residues. The CDR3 spells CANTTTYREGGPVTGTDTQYF. As DNA, the CDR3 is TGTGCCAACACTACCACCTATCGAGAGGGAGGGCCAGTGACTGGCACAGATACGCAGTATTTT.

This clonotype was counted ten times or more. The rearrangement links TRBV20-1 to TRBJ2-3, with TRBD2 as a possible D gene (5 bases). The V end lost 6 bases, the J end lost 1 base, and 14 bases lay between the germline ends. This CDR3 region has 14 residues. From germline, CDR1 is DFQATT and CDR2 SNEGSKA (reference sequence). The CDR3 reads CSARNIARTDTQYF. The CDR3 coding sequence is TGCAGTGCCAGAAATATAGCGCGCACAGATACGCAGTATTTT.

This clonotype was seen many times. The chain recombines TRBV28 with TRBJ2-1, with D possibly matching TRBD2 (6 bases). The V end lost 0 bases, the J end lost 1 base, and 10 bases lay between the germline ends. The CDR3 covers 16 residues. Germline CDR1 MDHEN, CDR2 SYDVKM. The CDR3 DNA is TGTGCCAGCAGTTTATGGGGCGGGAATTCCTACAATGAGCAGTTCTTC. Translating it yields CASSLWGGNSYNEQFF. Together with reference TRBV28 and TRBJ2-1, the CDR3 gives the full variable domain: DVKVTQSSRYLVKRTGEKVFLECVQDMDHENMFWYRQDPGLGLRLIYFSYDVKMKEKGDIPEGYSVSREKKERFSLILESASTNQTSMYLCASSLWGGNSYNEQFFGPGTRLTVL.

The rearrangement joins TRBV20-1 to TRBJ2-5; TRBD1 might be the D (5 bases). Germline V gene data show CDR1 as DFQATT and CDR2 as SNEGSKA (reference sequence). Deletions cut 4 bases from V and 7 bases from J, with 13 bases between. CDR3 size: 12 residues. The chain's CDR3 is CSAKGRVRTQYF. In nucleotides, the CDR3 is TGCAGTGCTAAAGGCAGGGTGCGGACCCAGTACTTC.

This clonotype was counted at least ten times. V and J are TRBV18 and TRBJ2-7, with TRBD2 matching over 12 bases. The CDR3 contains 15 residues. The J segment lost 1 base and the V segment lost 3 bases, leaving 1 base of the junction unmatched. Germline CDR1 and CDR2: KGHSH and LQKENI. The CDR3 nucleotides read TGTGCCAGCTCACCTGGACTAGCGGGGTCCTACGAGCAGTACTTC. This sequence encodes CASSPGLAGSYEQYF.

This clonotype was detected many times. The chain carries TRBV27 and TRBJ2-1; 7 nucleotides agree with TRBD2. Per germline, CDR1 MNHEY and CDR2 SMNVEV (reference sequence). The CDR3 is 14 residues long. V trimming: 3 bases; J trimming: 9 bases; junction bases outside the gene matches: 8. The CDR3 reads CASSLSGVGTEQFF. The CDR3, as DNA: TGTGCCAGCAGTTTGAGCGGGGTGGGGACTGAGCAGTTCTTC.

This clonotype has a count of ten or more. V and J are TRBV28 and TRBJ2-1; tentative D call: TRBD2 (6 bases). The V gene's germline CDR1 is MDHEN and CDR2 SYDVKM. The V gene lost 3 bases and the J gene lost 0 bases, with 30 bases spanning the gap. The CDR3 loop spans 22 amino acids. The CDR3 region is CASSFPTRSRLVVGGSYNEQFF. The CDR3 coding sequence is TGTGCCAGCAGTTTCCCGACCCGGTCCAGACTAGTAGTGGGGGGCTCCTACAATGAGCAGTTCTTC.

This clonotype was seen ten or more times. The rearrangement uses TRBV5-1 and TRBJ1-1, with a weak D call TRBD1 (6 bases). In germline, CDR1 is SGHRS, CDR2 YFSETQ. The CDR3 contains 17 residues. V shed 6 bases and J shed 5 bases, with 26 bases lying between them. The CDR3 sequence: CASTIPKGRGRVTEAFF. CDR3 in DNA: TGCGCCAGCACCATACCCAAGGGCAGGGGACGGGTGACTGAAGCTTTCTTT.

The table lists this clonotype with many counts. The chain joins TRBV28 to TRBJ2-7, with 9 nucleotides matching TRBD1. V lost 7 bases, J lost 4 bases, and 11 bases stayed unmatched. Germline CDR1 is MDHEN and CDR2 is SYDVKM. The CDR3 sequence is 15 residues long. The CDR3 region is CASTHRDREFYEQYF. In DNA form, the CDR3 reads TGTGCCAGCACCCACCGGGACAGGGAGTTTTACGAGCAGTACTTC.

V is TRBV5-4 and J is TRBJ2-2; TRBD2 matches 12 bases. CDR1 SGHNT and CDR2 YYREEE come from the germline V gene (reference sequence). The junction had 6 bases not matched to a gene; V was cut back by 4 bases and J by 5 bases. The CDR3 runs 16 residues. CDR3 amino acids: CASSKTSGSRTGELFF. The DNA of the CDR3 is TGTGCCAGCAGCAAGACTAGCGGGAGTCGTACCGGGGAGCTGTTTTTT.

The sample holds a few counts of this clonotype. In nucleotides, the CDR3 is TGTGCCATCAGACAGGAGGGCCGGGTCGGGACCCAGTACTTC. Residues: CAIRQEGRVGTQYF. The V call is TRBV10-3, the J call TRBJ2-5, with a tentative D call TRBD2 (6 bases). This CDR3 has 14 residues. The germline CDR1 and CDR2 sequences are ENHRY and SYGVKD. V lost 6 bases and J lost 7, with 18 bases in between.

This clonotype was counted at least ten times. The chain couples TRBV7-2 to TRBJ2-3; 9 positions match TRBD1. This CDR3 is built from 15 residues. Germline V lookup: CDR1 SGHTA, CDR2 FQGNSA. J gave up 3 bases and V 5 bases, and 6 bases lay outside the gene matches. The CDR3 nucleotides are TGTGCCAGCAGCGGAGGGACAGGGCGGACAGATACGCAGTATTTT. It yields the protein CASSGGTGRTDTQYF. The full variable domain, its missing parts supplied by reference TRBV7-2 and TRBJ2-3, is GAGVSQSPSNKVTEKGKDVELRCDPISGHTALYWYRQSLGQGLEFLIYFQGNSAPDKSGLPSDRFSAERTGGSVSTLTIQRTQQEDSAVYLCASSGGTGRTDTQYFGPGTRLTVL.

The chain links TRBV20-1 to TRBJ2-3, with D possibly being TRBD2 (5 bases). Trimming removed 0 bases at V and 1 base at J, with 14 bases between. The CDR3 sequence is 16 residues long. Looked up from germline, CDR1 is DFQATT and CDR2 is SNEGSKA (reference sequence). The CDR3 sequence is CSARDVLATGTDTQYF. CDR3 DNA: TGCAGTGCTAGAGATGTCCTAGCAACTGGCACAGATACGCAGTATTTT.

The chain has TRBV28 and TRBJ2-7, with unresolved D. In germline, CDR1 is MDHEN, CDR2 SYDVKM. The ends were cut back, 5 bases at V and 0 bases at J, with 14 bases in the middle. The CDR3 contains 15 residues. CDR3 loop: CASSEPTINSYEQYF. In nucleotides, the CDR3 is TGTGCCAGCAGTGAACCGACAATTAACTCCTACGAGCAGTACTTC.

This clonotype was seen many times. The rearrangement uses TRBV9 and TRBJ1-2; D unclear. The CDR3 sequence is 13 residues long. Germline V gives CDR1 SGDLS, CDR2 YYNGEE. V gave up 4 bases and J gave up 6 bases, with 13 bases separating them. The CDR3 loop reads CASSSRSVDGYTF. CDR3 sequence (DNA): TGTGCCAGCAGCTCCCGTAGCGTAGATGGCTACACCTTC. The whole variable domain, remainder taken from reference TRBV9 and TRBJ1-2, is DSGVTQTPKHLITATGQRVTLRCSPRSGDLSVYWYQQSLDQGLQFLIQYYNGEERAKGNILERFSAQQFPDLHSELNLSSLELGDSALYFCASSSRSVDGYTFGSGTRLTVV.

This clonotype was recorded at least ten times. The chain recombines TRBV12-3 or TRBV12-4 with TRBJ1-5, with D possibly matching TRBD1 (6 bases). The length of the CDR3 is 17 residues. Deletions cut 3 bases from V and 3 bases from J, with 18 bases between. CDR3 DNA: TGTGCCAGCAGTTTTGAACTAGGTGACAGGCACAATCAGCCCCAGCATTTT. Its protein is CASSFELGDRHNQPQHF.

This clonotype was seen many times. The rearrangement uses TRBV12-3 or TRBV12-4 and TRBJ2-2, with D possibly being TRBD2 (6 bases). V was trimmed by 6 bases and J by 3 bases, leaving 20 bases between them. This CDR3 is 17 amino acids long. CDR3 DNA: TGTGCCAGCAGCCCGATCTCAACTAGCTCTCACACCGGGGAGCTGTTTTTT. Translated: CASSPISTSSHTGELFF.

This clonotype was seen repeatedly, ten times or more. The chain couples TRBV4-2 to TRBJ1-2, with 7 positions matching TRBD1. Per the germline V gene, CDR1 is LGHNA and CDR2 is YNFKEQ. V dropped 4 bases and J dropped 3; count of bases not matched to a gene: 5. CDR3 length: 14 amino acids. The CDR3 spells CASSPRDRDYGYTF. The CDR3 DNA follows: TGTGCCAGCAGCCCACGAGACAGGGACTATGGCTACACCTTC.

This clonotype was seen ten or more times. V usage is TRBV20-1 and J usage is TRBJ2-3; D unresolved. Trimming took off 3 bases at V and 3 bases at J, with 13 bases between the two ends. From germline, CDR1 is DFQATT and CDR2 SNEGSKA (reference sequence). This CDR3 comprises 14 residues. CDR3 in DNA: TGCAGTGCTAGTCGTCATCGCACAACAGATACGCAGTATTTT. Encoded protein: CSASRHRTTDTQYF.